This section outlines one T cell receptor beta chain sequence together with its context. What it binds is unknown. 13 Jbeta primers and 60 Vbeta primers were used for the PCR. Assay: immunoSEQ multiplex PCR; the TCRdb copy retains only in-frame clones and omits some. The sample shows around 200,000 clones, roughly three quarters of them seen only once. The sample belongs to a study of cytomegalovirus exposure and HLA in healthy donors. About the study: Earlier results showed roughly 120 million unique TCR beta sequences derived from approximately 180 million T cells. Study-level points and caveats: Most of the TCR beta V segments (in an earlier analysis) were productive either about 87% or about 30% of the time. Information on immune exposure was restricted to one variable (CMV serostatus). Highly shared sequence variants in one cluster were likely a sequencing artifact.

The CDR3 sequence is 13 residues long. V was pared by 11 bases and J by 7 bases, with 18 bases between. Germline CDR1 SNHLY, CDR2 FYNNEI. The gene calls are TRBV2 and TRBJ2-1, with D possibly matching TRBD1 (6 bases). The clonotype originates from a young woman in good health and CMV-seronegative. The source material was PBMCs. CDR3 protein: CAEGHSKGNEQFF. The CDR3 coding sequence is TGTGCCGAGGGACATTCCAAAGGGAATGAGCAGTTCTTC. Based on the CDR3 plus reference TRBV2 and TRBJ2-1, the full variable domain is EPEVTQTPSHQVTQMGQEVILRCVPISNHLYFYWYRQILGQKVEFLVSFYNNEISEKSEIFDDQFSVERPDGSNFTLKIRSTKLEDSAMYFCAEGHSKGNEQFFGPGTRLTVL.